This passage covers 11 T cell receptor beta chains from one sample sequenced in a study of T cells after yellow fever vaccination. TCRdb independently ran MiXCR on the 5' RACE reads; one entry per CDR3 protein. The sample has more than 120,000 distinct CDR3 sequences, 7.7% seen once. Specimen: CD4+ T cells sorted from PBMCs, collected 5 days after the yellow fever booster vaccination. Receptor source: a man aged 25 to 40 who received the YFV17D yellow fever vaccine.

This clonotype was observed a handful of times. The genes are TRBV7-9 and TRBJ2-3; 7 bases agree with TRBD1. Germline V lookup: CDR1 SEHNR, CDR2 FQNEAQ (reference sequence). The CDR3 is 15 amino acids. The ends lost 5 bases at V and 0 bases at J; junction bases unmatched: 5. The CDR3 nucleotides read TGTGCCAGCAGCCACCCGGGACAGAGCACAGATACGCAGTATTTT. Residues: CASSHPGQSTDTQYF.

The rearrangement uses TRBV20-1 and TRBJ2-5; no definite D call. Per germline, CDR1 DFQATT and CDR2 SNEGSKA (reference sequence). Trimming left V 1 base short and J 3 bases short, with 12 bases between. There are 14 residues in the CDR3. CDR3 in DNA: TGCAGTGCTAGAGTGGTTTGGCCTGAAGAGACCCAGTACTTC. Protein: CSARVVWPEETQYF.

This clonotype was found many times. The rearrangement uses TRBV6-5 and TRBJ2-7; the D gene is possibly TRBD1 (6 bases). CDR3 size: 17 residues. V lost 4 bases, J lost 6 bases, and 25 bases lay in between. CDR1 MNHEY and CDR2 SVGAGI come from the germline V gene. CDR3 sequence: CASSSALRQAWTPEQYF. The CDR3 DNA reads as TGTGCCAGCAGTTCCGCCCTACGACAGGCCTGGACCCCCGAGCAGTACTTC.

A word on this clonotype: It may be a read error: a sequence one base away is much more abundant. The chain has TRBV18 and TRBJ2-1; unclear D gene. The germline V gene encodes CDR1 KGHSH and CDR2 LQKENI. CDR3 length equals 13 residues. The CDR3 sequence is CTSSPPSVPEQFF. The CDR3 nucleotides read TGTACCAGCTCACCACCAAGCGTTCCTGAGCAGTTCTTC. Based on the CDR3 plus reference TRBV18 and TRBJ2-1, the full variable domain is NAGVMQNPRHLVRRRGQEARLRCSPMKGHSHVYWYRQLPEEGLKFMVYLQKENIIDESGMPKERFSAEFPKEGPSILRIQQVVRGDSAAYFCTSSPPSVPEQFFGPGTRLTVL.

This chain's CDR3 is CASSLALGNEQFF. CDR3 nucleotide sequence: TGTGCCAGCAGCTTAGCGCTTGGCAATGAGCAGTTCTTC. The V call is TRBV7-9, the J call TRBJ2-1, with no clear D. CDR1 is SEHNR, CDR2 FQNEAQ, per germline (reference sequence). This CDR3 contains 13 residues. V was cut by 0 bases and J by 6 bases, with 6 bases left in between. Together with reference TRBV7-9 and TRBJ2-1, the CDR3 gives the full variable domain: DTGVSQNPRHKITKRGQNVTFRCDPISEHNRLYWYRQTLGQGPEFLTYFQNEAQLEKSRLLSDRFSAERPKGSFSTLEIQRTEQGDSAMYLCASSLALGNEQFFGPGTRLTVL.

This clonotype was seen repeatedly, ten times or more. The chain couples TRBV21-1 to TRBJ2-5. TRBV21-1 is an annotated pseudogene. The CDR3 is 12 residues long. Here the CDR3 DNA reads TGTGCCAGCAGCAAAGCGTCGAAGACCCAGTACTTC. Its translation: CASSKASKTQYF.

As for this clonotype: A much larger clone differs by one base, so this may be a read error. As the CDR3 is not closed by the conserved phenylalanine or tryptophan, this likely results from a read error. The chain couples TRBV6-6 to TRBJ2-7; D is undetermined. The CDR3 is made up of 13 amino acids. In germline, CDR1 is MNHNY, CDR2 SVGAGI (reference sequence). V was shortened by 6 bases and J by 4 bases, with 13 bases between the two germline ends. CDR3 DNA: TGTGCCAGCAGGGAAGGGTCCCGGTACGAGCAGTACTTA. It codes for CASREGSRYEQYL.

This clonotype was seen repeatedly, ten times or more. The chain has TRBV27 and TRBJ2-3; perhaps TRBD2 as D (5 bases). CDR1 is MNHEY, CDR2 SMNVEV, per germline (reference sequence). The CDR3 covers 16 residues. Trimming left V 4 bases short and J 5 bases short, with 19 bases between. CDR3 sequence (DNA): TGTGCCAGCAGTTCATCCCCAGCGATCGAGGGAGATACGCAGTATTTT. Its translation is CASSSSPAIEGDTQYF.

A few counts support this clonotype. This chain joins TRBV12-3 or TRBV12-4 and TRBJ1-1; D gene unclear. Trimming pared 5 bases from V and 5 bases from J, leaving 15 bases between. The CDR3 sequence is 14 residues long. This CDR3 reads CASSPGVSPTEAFF. The CDR3 DNA reads TGTGCCAGCAGTCCCGGGGTTAGCCCAACTGAAGCTTTCTTT.

Many counts were recorded for this clonotype. The chain employs TRBV7-2 and TRBJ2-3; D is ambiguous. Germline CDR1 is SGHTA and CDR2 is FQGNSA. The CDR3 covers 13 residues. Trimming pared 1 base from V and 2 bases from J, leaving 4 bases between. The CDR3 region is CASSLDHTDTQYF. CDR3 nucleotide sequence: TGTGCCAGCAGCTTAGACCACACAGATACGCAGTATTTT.

This clonotype was seen repeatedly, ten times or more. The chain couples TRBV25-1 to TRBJ2-3, with 9 bases that match TRBD2. The CDR3 covers 16 residues. V lost 4 bases to trimming and J lost 0 bases; unmatched junction nucleotides: 5. Germline V gene data show CDR1 as MGHDK and CDR2 as SYGVNS. The CDR3 loop is CASSALTSGSTDTQYF. The CDR3 DNA follows: TGTGCCAGCAGTGCACTAACTAGCGGGAGCACAGATACGCAGTATTTT. The entire variable domain, with the rest obtained from reference TRBV25-1 and TRBJ2-3, is as follows: EADIYQTPRYLVIGTGKKITLECSQTMGHDKMYWYQQDPGMELHLIHYSYGVNSTEKGDLSSESTVSRIRTEHFPLTLESARPSHTSQYLCASSALTSGSTDTQYFGPGTRLTVL.